Listed here is a single T cell receptor beta chain. The antigen is not known. This record belongs to a study of STAT5B mutations in CD4+ large granular lymphocyte leukemia. Findings of the study overall: Patient CD4-sorted repertoires stayed more clonal than healthy ones after leukemic-clone removal. Around 25% of private leukemic clonotypes occurred rarely in other patients' non-leukemic repertoires. Data were not HLA-matched across samples.

The germline V gene has CDR1 MGHRA and CDR2 YSYEKL. The germline V and J ends were trimmed by 1 base and 0 bases, with 9 bases remaining between them. This CDR3 comprises 15 residues. In the original workflow: Productive clonotypes were detectable down to 2.59 x 10-5 frequency. Profiling relied on immunoSEQ multiplex PCR, and the TCRdb table lists in-frame clones only, not all of them. Clonal size and the V and J genes are those of that table, whereas D and trimming came from the DNA. There are approximately 30,000 clones in the sample; 55% to 80% occur only once, and roughly 2% lies in the top ten. V usage is TRBV4-1 and J usage is TRBJ1-1; maybe TRBD1 (5 bases). Material for sequencing was CD4+ T cells from blood buffy coats. The sequence was obtained from a human donor in good health. CDR3 residues: CASSQGQHMNTEAFF. In nucleotides, the CDR3 is TGCGCCAGCAGCCAAGGACAGCATATGAACACTGAAGCTTTCTTT.